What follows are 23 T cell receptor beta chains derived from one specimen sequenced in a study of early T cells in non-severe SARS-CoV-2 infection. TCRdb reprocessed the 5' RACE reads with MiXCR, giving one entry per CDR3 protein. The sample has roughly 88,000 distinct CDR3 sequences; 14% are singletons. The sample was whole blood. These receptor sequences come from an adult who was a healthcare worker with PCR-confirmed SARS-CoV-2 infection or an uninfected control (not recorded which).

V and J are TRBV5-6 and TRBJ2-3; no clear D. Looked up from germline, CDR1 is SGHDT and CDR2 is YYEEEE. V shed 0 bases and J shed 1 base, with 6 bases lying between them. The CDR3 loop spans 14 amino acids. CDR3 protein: CASSLALGTDTQYF. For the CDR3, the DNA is TGTGCCAGCAGCTTGGCTCTTGGCACAGATACGCAGTATTTT.

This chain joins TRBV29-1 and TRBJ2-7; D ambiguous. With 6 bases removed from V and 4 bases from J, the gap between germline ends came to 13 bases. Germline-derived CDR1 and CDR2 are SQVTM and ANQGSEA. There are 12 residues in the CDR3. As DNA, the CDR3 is TGCAGCGTGACGCTAGTGGGGTACGAGCAGTACTTC. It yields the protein CSVTLVGYEQYF.

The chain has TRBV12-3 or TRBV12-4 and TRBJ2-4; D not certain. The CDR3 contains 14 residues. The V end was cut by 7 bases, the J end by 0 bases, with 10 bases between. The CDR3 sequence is CASTNRLAKNIQYF. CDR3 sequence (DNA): TGTGCCAGCACGAATAGGCTAGCCAAAAACATTCAGTACTTC.

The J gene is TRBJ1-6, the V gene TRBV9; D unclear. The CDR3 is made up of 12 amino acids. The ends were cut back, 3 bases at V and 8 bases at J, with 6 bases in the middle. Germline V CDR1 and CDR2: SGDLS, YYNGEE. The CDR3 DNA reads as TGTGCCAGCAGCGATAGTGATTCACCCCTCCACTTT. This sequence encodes CASSDSDSPLHF.

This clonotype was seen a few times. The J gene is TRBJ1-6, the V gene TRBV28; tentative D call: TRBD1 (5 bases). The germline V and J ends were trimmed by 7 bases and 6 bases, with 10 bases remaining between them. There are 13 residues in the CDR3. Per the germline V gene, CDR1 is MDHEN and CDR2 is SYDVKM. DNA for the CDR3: TGTGCCAGCATCGGGGGTGGTAATTCACCCCTCCACTTT. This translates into CASIGGGNSPLHF.

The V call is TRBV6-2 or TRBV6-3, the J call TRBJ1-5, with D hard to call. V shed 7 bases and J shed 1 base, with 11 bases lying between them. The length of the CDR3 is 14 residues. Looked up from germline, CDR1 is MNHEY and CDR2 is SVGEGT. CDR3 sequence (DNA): TGTGCCAGCAATCGGGGAACGAGCAATCAGCCCCAGCATTTT. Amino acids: CASNRGTSNQPQHF.

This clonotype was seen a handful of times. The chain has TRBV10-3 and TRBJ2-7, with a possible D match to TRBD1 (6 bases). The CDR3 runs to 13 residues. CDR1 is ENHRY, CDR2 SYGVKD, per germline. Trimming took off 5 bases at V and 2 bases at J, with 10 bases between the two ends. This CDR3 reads CAISNTGTYEQYF. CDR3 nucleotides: TGTGCCATCAGTAATACAGGGACCTACGAGCAGTACTTC.

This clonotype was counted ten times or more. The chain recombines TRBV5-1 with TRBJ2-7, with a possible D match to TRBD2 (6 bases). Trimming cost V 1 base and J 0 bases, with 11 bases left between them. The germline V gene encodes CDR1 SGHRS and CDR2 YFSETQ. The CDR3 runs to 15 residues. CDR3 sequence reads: CASSLNAGSSYEQYF. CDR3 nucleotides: TGCGCCAGCAGCTTGAATGCGGGGAGCTCCTACGAGCAGTACTTC.

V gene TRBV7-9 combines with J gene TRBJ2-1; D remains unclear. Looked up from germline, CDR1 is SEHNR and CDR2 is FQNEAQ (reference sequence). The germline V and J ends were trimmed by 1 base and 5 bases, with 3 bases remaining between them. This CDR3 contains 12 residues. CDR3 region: CASSLVDNEQFF. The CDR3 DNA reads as TGTGCCAGCAGCTTAGTCGACAATGAGCAGTTCTTC.

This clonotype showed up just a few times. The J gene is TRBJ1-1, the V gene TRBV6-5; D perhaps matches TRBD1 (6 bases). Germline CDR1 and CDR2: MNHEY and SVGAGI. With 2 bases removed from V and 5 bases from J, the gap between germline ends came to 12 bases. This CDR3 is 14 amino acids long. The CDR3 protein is CASSYQGRGTEAFF. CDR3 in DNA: TGTGCCAGCAGTTACCAGGGGAGGGGGACTGAAGCTTTCTTT.

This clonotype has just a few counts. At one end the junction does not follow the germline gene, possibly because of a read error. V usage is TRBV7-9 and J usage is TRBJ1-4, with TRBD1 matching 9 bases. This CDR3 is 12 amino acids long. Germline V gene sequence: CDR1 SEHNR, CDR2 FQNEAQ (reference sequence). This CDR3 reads CASSVGDGQGLF. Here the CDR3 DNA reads TGTGCCAGCAGCGTCGGCGACGGACAGGGGCTTTTT. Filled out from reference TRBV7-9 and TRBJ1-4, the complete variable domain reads DTGVSQNPRHKITKRGQNVTFRCDPISEHNRLYWYRQTLGQGPEFLTYFQNEAQLEKSRLLSDRFSAERPKGSFSTLEIQRTEQGDSAMYLCASSVGDGQGLFGSGTQLSVL.

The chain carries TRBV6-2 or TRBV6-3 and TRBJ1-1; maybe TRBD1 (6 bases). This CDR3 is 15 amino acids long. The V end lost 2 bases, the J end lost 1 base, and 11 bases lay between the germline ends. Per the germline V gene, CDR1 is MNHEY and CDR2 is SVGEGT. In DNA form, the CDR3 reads TGTGCCAGCAGTTACGATCCGGGGGCGAACACTGAAGCTTTCTTT. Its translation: CASSYDPGANTEAFF.

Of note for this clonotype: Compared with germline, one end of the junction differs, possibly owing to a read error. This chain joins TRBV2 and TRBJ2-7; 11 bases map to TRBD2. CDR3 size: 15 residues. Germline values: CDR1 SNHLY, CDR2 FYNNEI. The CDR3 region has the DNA TGTGCCAGCAGTGGGACAATTCTTCTAGCGGGGGGCCATCCCTTC. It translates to CASSGTILLAGGHPF.

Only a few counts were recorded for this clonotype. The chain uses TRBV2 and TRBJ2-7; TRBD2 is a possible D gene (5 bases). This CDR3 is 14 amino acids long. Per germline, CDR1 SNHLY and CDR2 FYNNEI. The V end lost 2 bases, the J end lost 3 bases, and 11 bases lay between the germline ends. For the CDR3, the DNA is TGTGCCAGCAGTGAATGGACTTCGGGCTACGAGCAGTACTTC. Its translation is CASSEWTSGYEQYF.

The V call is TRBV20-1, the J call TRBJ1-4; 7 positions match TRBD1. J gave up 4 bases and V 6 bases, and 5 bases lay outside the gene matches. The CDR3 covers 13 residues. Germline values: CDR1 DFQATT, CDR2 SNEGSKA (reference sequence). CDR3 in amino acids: CSAPGQSNEKLFF. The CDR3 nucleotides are TGCAGTGCCCCGGGACAGAGTAATGAAAAACTGTTTTTT.

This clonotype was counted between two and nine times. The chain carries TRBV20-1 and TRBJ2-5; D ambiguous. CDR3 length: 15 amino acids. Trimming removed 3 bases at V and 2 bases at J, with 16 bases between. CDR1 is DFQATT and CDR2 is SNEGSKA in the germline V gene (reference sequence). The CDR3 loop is CSASVISRNQETQYF. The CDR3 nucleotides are TGCAGTGCTAGCGTGATCTCTAGAAATCAAGAGACCCAGTACTTC.

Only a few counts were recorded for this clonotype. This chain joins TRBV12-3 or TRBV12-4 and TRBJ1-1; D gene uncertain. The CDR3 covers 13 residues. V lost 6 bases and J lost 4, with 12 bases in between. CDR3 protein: CASSLRHLTEAFF. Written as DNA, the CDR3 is TGTGCCAGCAGCCTTCGACACCTCACTGAAGCTTTCTTT.

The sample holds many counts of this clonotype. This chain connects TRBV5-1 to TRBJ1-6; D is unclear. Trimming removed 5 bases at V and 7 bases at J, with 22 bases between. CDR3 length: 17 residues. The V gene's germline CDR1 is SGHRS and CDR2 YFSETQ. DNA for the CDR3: TGCGCCAGCAGGGGCGCCTCGACACTCGTCGGGAATTCACCCCTCCACTTT. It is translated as CASRGASTLVGNSPLHF.

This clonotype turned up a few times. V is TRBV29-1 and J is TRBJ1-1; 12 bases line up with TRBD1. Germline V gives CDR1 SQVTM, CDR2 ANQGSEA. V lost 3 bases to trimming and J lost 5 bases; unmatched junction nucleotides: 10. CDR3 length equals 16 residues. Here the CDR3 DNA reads TGCAGCGTTGATCCTCCGGGACAGGGGGCGAGAACTGAAGCTTTCTTT. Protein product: CSVDPPGQGARTEAFF.

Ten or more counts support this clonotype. Here the CDR3 reads CASSQQGRTSEAFF. In nucleotides, the CDR3 is TGTGCCAGCAGCCAGCAGGGGAGGACTTCTGAAGCTTTCTTT. This chain joins TRBV3-1 and TRBJ1-1; perhaps TRBD1 as D (6 bases). CDR1 is LGHDT and CDR2 is YNNKEL in the germline V gene (reference sequence). V was shortened by 3 bases and J by 6 bases, with 14 bases between the two germline ends. This CDR3 spans 14 amino acids. Supplemented by reference TRBV3-1 and TRBJ1-1, the full variable domain reads DTAVSQTPKYLVTQMGNDKSIKCEQNLGHDTMYWYKQDSKKFLKIMFSYNNKELIINETVPNRFSPKSPDKAHLNLHINSLELGDSAVYFCASSQQGRTSEAFFGQGTRLTVV.

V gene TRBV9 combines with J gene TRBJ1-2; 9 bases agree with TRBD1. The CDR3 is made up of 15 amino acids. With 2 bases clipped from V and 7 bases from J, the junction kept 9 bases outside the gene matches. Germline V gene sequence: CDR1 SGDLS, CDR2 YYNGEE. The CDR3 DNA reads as TGTGCCAGCAGCGTGGGGACAGGGCATGATGGTGGCTACACCTTC. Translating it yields CASSVGTGHDGGYTF.

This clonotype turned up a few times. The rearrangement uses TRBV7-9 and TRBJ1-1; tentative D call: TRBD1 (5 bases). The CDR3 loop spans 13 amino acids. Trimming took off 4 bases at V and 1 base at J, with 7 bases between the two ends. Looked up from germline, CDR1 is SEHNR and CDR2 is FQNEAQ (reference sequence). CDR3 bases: TGTGCCAGCAGCTACGGGACGAACACTGAAGCTTTCTTT. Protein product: CASSYGTNTEAFF.

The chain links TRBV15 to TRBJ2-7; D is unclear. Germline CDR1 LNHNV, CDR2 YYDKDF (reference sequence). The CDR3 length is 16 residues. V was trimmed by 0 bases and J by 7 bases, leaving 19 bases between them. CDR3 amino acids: CATSRDSGAPSREQYF. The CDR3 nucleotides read TGTGCCACCAGCAGAGATTCGGGTGCTCCGTCTCGTGAGCAGTACTTC.